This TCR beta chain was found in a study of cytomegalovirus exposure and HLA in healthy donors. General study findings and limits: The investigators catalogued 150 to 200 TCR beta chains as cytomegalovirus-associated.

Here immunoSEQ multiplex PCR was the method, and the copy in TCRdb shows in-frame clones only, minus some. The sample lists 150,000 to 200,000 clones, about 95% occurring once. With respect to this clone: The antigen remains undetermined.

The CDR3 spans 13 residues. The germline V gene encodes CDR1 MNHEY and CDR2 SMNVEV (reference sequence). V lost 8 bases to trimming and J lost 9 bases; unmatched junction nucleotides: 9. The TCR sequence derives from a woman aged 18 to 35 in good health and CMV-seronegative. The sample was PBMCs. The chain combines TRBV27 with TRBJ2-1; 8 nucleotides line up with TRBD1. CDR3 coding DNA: TGTGCCAGCTGGGTCCAGGGGGCGGCTGAGCAGTTCTTC. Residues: CASWVQGAAEQFF.